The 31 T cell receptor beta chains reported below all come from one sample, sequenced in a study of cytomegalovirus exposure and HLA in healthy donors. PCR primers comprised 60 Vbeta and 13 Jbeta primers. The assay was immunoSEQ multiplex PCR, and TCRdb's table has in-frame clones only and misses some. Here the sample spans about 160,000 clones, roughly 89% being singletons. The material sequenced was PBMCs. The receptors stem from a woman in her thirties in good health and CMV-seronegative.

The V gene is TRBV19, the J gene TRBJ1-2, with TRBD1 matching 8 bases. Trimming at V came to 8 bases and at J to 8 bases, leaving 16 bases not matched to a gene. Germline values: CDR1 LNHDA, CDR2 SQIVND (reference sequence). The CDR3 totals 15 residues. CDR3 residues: CASSGIGTGSKGYTF. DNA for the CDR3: TGTGCCAGTTCGGGGATCGGGACAGGTAGCAAGGGCTACACCTTC.

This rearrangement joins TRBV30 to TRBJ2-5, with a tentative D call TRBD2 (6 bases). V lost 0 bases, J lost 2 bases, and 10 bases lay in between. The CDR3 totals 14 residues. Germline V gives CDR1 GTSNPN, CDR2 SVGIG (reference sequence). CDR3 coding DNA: TGTGCCTGGAGTGTCTTAGGGAGGCAAGAGACCCAGTACTTC. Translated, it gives CAWSVLGRQETQYF.

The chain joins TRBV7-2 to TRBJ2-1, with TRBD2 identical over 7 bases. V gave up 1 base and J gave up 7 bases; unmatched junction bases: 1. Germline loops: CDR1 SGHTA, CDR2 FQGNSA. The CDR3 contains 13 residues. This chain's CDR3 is CASSLGGGNEQFF. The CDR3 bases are TGTGCCAGCAGCTTAGGGGGGGGAAATGAGCAGTTCTTC. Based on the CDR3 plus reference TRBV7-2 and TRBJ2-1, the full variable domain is GAGVSQSPSNKVTEKGKDVELRCDPISGHTALYWYRQSLGQGLEFLIYFQGNSAPDKSGLPSDRFSAERTGGSVSTLTIQRTQQEDSAVYLCASSLGGGNEQFFGPGTRLTVL.

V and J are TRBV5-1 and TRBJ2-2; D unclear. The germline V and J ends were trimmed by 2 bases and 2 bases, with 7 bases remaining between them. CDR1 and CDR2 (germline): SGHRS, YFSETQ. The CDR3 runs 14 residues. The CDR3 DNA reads TGCGCCAGCAGCTTCTCCCCTAACACCGGGGAGCTGTTTTTT. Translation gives CASSFSPNTGELFF.

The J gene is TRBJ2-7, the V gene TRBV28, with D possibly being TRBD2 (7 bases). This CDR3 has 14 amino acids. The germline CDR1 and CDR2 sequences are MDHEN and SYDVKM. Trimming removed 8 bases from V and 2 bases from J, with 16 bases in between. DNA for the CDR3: TGTGCCAGCGCCGAGGGGGGGACACCCTACGAGCAGTACTTC. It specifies CASAEGGTPYEQYF.

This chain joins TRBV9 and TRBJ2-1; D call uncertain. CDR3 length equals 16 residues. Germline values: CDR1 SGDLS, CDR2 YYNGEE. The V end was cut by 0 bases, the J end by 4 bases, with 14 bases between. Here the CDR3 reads CASSVGGSVTYNEQFF. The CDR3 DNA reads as TGTGCCAGCAGCGTAGGCGGCAGCGTTACTTACAATGAGCAGTTCTTC.

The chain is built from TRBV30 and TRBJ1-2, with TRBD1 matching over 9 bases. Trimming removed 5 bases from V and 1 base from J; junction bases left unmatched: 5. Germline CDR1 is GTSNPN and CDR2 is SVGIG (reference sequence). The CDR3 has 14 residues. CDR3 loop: CAWGGTGFNYGYTF. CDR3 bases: TGTGCCTGGGGGGGGACAGGGTTTAACTATGGCTACACCTTC.

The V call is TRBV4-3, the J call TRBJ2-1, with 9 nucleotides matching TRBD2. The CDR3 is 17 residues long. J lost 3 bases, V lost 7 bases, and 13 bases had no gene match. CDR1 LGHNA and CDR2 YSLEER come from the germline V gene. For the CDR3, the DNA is TGCGCCAGCACTCGCGGGGGGGGGAGCCTAGACTACAATGAGCAGTTCTTC. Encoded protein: CASTRGGGSLDYNEQFF.

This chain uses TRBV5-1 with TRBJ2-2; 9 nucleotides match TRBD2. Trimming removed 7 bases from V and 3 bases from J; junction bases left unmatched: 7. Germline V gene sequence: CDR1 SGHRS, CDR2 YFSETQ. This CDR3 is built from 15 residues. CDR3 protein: CASRIAGVDTGELFF. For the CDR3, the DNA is TGCGCCAGCCGAATAGCGGGAGTGGACACCGGGGAGCTGTTTTTT.

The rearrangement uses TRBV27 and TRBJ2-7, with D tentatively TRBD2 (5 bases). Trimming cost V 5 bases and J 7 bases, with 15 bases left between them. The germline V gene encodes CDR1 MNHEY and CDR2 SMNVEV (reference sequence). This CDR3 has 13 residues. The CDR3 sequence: CASSPHSRGEQYF. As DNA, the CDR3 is TGTGCCAGCAGTCCCCACTCCCGGGGAGAGCAGTACTTC.

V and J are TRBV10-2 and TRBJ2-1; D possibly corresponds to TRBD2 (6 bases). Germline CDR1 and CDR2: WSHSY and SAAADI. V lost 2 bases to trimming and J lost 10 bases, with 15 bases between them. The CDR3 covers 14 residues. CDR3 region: CASSEINTGGEQFF. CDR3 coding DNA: TGCGCCAGCAGTGAGATAAATACAGGAGGGGAGCAGTTCTTC.

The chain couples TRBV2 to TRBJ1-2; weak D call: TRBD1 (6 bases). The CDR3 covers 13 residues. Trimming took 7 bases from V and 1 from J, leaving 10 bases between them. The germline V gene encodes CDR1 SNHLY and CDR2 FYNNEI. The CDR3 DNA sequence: TGTGCCAGCAAATTGGACAGTAACTATGGCTACACCTTC. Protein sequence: CASKLDSNYGYTF.

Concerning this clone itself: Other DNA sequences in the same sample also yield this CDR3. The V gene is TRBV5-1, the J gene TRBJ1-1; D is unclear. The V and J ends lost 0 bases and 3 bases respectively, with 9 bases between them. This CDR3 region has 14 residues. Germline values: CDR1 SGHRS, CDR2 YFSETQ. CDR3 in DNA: TGCGCCAGCAGCTTGGCCGGCGGGTACACTGAAGCTTTCTTT. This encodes CASSLAGGYTEAFF.

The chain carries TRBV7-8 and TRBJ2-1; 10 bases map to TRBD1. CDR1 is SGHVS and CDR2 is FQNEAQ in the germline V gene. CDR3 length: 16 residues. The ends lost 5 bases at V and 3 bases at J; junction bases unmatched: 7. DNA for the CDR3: TGTGCCAGCAGCCCTTGGACAGGGGGAGTCTACAATGAGCAGTTCTTC. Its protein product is CASSPWTGGVYNEQFF.

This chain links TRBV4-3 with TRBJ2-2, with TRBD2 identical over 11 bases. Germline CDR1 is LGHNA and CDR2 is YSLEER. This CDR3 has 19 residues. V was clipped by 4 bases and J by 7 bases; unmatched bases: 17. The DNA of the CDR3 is TGCGCCAGCAGCCGCTCGTTTGGTAGCGGGGGGGCTACAGGCGGGGAGCTGTTTTTT. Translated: CASSRSFGSGGATGGELFF.

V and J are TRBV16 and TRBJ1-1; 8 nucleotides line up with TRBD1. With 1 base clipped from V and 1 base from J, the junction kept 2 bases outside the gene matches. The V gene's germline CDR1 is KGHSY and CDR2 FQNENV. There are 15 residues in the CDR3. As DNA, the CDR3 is TGTGCCAGCAGCCAATTTACAGGGGGGAACACTGAAGCTTTCTTT. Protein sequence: CASSQFTGGNTEAFF.

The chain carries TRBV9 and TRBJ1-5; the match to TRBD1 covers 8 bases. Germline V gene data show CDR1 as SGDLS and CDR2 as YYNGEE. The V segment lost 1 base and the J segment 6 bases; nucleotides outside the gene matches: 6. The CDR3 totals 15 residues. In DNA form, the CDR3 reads TGTGCCAGCAGCGTAACCCCCGACAGGGGTCAGCCCCAGCATTTT. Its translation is CASSVTPDRGQPQHF.

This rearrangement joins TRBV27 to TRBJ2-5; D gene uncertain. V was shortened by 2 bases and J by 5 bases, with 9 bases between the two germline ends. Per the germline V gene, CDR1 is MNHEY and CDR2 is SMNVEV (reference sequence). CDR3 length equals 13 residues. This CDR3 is CASSLTTQETQYF. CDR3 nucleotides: TGTGCCAGCAGTTTAACCACCCAGGAGACCCAGTACTTC.

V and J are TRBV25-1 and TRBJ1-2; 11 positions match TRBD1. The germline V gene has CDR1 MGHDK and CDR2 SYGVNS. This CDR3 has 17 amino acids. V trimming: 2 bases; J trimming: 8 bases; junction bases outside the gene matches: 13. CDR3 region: CASSERVLGQGAWGYTF. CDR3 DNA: TGTGCCAGCAGTGAACGAGTGCTAGGACAGGGGGCATGGGGCTACACCTTC.

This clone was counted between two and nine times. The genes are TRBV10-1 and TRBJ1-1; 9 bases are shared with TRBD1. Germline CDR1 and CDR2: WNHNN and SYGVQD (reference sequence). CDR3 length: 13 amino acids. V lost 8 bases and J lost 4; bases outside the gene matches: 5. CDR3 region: CASQGQGGTEAFF. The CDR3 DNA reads TGCGCCAGCCAGGGACAGGGTGGCACTGAAGCTTTCTTT.

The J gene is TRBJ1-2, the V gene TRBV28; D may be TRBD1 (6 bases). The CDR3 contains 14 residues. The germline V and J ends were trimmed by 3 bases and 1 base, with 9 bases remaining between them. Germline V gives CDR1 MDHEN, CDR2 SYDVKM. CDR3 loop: CASSLLRGNYGYTF. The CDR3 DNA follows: TGTGCCAGCAGTTTGCTCAGGGGTAACTATGGCTACACCTTC.

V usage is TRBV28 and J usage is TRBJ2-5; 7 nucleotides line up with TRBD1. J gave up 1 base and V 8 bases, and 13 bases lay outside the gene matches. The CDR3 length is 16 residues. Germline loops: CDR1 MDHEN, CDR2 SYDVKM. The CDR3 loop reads CASSWTGILGQETQYF. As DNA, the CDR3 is TGTGCCAGCTCCTGGACAGGAATTCTGGGCCAAGAGACCCAGTACTTC.

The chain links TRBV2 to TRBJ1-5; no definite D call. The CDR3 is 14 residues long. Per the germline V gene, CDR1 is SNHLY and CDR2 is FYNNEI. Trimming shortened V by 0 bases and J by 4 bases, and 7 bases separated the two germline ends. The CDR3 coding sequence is TGTGCCAGCAGTGAAGCGGAGGGAAATCAGCCCCAGCATTTT. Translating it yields CASSEAEGNQPQHF.

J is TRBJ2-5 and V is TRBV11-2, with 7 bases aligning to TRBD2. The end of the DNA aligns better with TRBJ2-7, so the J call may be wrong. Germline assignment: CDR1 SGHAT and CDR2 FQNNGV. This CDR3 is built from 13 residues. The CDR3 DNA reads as TGTGCCAGCAGCTTAGGGACTAGCTACGAGCAGTACTTC. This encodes CASSLGTSYEQYF.

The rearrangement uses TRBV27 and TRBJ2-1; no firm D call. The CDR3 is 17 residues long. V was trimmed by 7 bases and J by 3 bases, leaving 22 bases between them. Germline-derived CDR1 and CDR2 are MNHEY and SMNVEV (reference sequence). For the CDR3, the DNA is TGTGCCAGCACCTGGAGTGGCGGAATCCAGAACTACAATGAGCAGTTCTTC. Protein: CASTWSGGIQNYNEQFF.

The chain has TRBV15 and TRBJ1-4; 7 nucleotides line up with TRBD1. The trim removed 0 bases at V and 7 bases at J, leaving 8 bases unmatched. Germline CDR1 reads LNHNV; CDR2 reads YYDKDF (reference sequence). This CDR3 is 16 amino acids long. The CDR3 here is CATSRDPAGGGEKLFF. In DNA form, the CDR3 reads TGTGCCACCAGCAGAGATCCCGCAGGGGGAGGTGAAAAACTGTTTTTT.

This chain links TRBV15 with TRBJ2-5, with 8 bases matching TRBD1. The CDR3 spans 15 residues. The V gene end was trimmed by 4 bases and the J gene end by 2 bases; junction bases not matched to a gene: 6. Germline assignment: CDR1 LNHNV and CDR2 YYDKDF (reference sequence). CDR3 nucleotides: TGTGCCACCAGCAAAGGACAGGGTGGGCAAGAGACCCAGTACTTC. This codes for CATSKGQGGQETQYF.

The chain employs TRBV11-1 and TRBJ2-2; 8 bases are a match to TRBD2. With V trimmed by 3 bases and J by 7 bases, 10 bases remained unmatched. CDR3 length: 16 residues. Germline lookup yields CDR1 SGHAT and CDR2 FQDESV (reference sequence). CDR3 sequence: CASSFRWSGSGGELFF. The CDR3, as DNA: TGTGCCAGCAGCTTTCGATGGAGCGGGAGTGGCGGGGAGCTGTTTTTT.

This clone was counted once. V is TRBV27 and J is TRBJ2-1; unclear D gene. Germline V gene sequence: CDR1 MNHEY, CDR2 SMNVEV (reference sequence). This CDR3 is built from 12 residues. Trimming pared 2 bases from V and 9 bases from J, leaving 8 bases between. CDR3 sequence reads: CASSLVAGEQFF. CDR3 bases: TGTGCCAGCAGTTTAGTGGCTGGTGAGCAGTTCTTC.

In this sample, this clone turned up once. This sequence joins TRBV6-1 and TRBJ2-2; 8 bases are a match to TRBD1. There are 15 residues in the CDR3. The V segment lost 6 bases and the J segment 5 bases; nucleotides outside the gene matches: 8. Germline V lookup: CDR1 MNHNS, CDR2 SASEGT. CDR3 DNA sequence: TGTGCCAGCAGGGAAACGCAGGGGGCTACCGGGGAGCTGTTTTTT. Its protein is CASRETQGATGELFF.

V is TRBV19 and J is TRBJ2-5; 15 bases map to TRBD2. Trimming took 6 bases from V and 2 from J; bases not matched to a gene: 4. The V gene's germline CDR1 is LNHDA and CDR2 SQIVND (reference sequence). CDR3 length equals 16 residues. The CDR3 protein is CASSPGLAGGQETQYF. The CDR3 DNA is TGTGCCAGTAGCCCTGGACTAGCGGGGGGGCAAGAGACCCAGTACTTC.